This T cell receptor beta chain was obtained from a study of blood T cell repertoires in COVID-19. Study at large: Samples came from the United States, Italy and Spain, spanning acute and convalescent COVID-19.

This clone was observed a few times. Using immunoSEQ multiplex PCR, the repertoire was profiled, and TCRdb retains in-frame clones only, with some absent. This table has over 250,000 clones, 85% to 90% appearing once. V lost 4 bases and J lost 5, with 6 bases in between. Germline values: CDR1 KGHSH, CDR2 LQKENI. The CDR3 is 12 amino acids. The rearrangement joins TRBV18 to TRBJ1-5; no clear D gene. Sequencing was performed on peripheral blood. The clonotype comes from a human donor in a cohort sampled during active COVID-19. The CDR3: CASSQEHQPQHF. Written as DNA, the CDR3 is TGTGCCAGCTCACAAGAGCATCAGCCCCAGCATTTT.